This TCR beta chain appears in the sequencing data of a study of cytomegalovirus exposure and HLA in healthy donors (dated by TCRdb to about 2017). The study in broad terms: According to an earlier analysis of around 600 of the donors, 150 million to 200 million T cells yielded over 90 million unique TCR beta sequences and more than 250 Gb of sequence data. HLA typing covered class I and class II loci at four-digit resolution. To predict cytomegalovirus infection status, the study brought together high-throughput TCR immunosequencing, statistical association of individual TCRs with disease status, and machine learning. The genetic ancestry cluster associated with self-reported Caucasian donors included about 81% of the approximately 400 genotyped donors. The aim of the study was to test whether cataloging public T cell receptors could identify signatures of past pathogen exposure. Across approximately 420 genotyped donors of the cohort, an average of about 240,000 unique TCR beta nucleotide sequences per donor were sequenced, and approximately 19% of those sequences were non-productive. A later genetic analysis took genome-wide SNP genotypes for about 55% of the 666 donors and used that subset as a discovery cohort. Alongside the repertoire data, information on donor age, sex, ethnicity and CMV serostatus was compiled. The later analysis used no new phenotypic data to find candidate immune exposures, relying instead on TCR beta sequences and their occurrence across donors. A separate validation cohort of 90 to 150 different subjects was used in addition to the 666-subject first cohort. Roughly 5 DR-DQ haplotypes were treated as single units for association and clustering because of strong linkage in the cohort. Roughly 300 gigabases of sequencing data and roughly 81 million unique TCR sequences made up an early release that covered several hundred HLA-typed donors. In a later analysis, previously published TCR beta repertoires from some 640 donors were re-analyzed and high-resolution HLA genotyping was added so that TCR occurrence patterns could be studied. The study profiled the T cell repertoires of around 700 subjects by immunosequencing and related them to cytomegalovirus serostatus. All discovery cohort repertoires had been generated using a single sequencing platform. An earlier analysis of around 580 of the donors used high-throughput TCR beta sequencing to judge whether each TCR beta V gene segment behaved as functional or pseudogenic. The number of donors typed differed by locus, with roughly 620-640 for A, B, C, DRB1 and DQB1, more than 500 for DQA1, approximately 570 for DPA1, and 472 for DPB1. Study-level results and caveats: An association between a missense DCLRE1C variant and V-gene and J-gene trimming of TCR beta chains was found in a later genetic analysis and replicated in an independent cohort. HLA typing was unavailable for some donors at each locus, so association tests used only the typed subset. While some public TCRs were present in many individuals, most TCR sequences turned up only very rarely across donors. In a later analysis, most CMV-associated TCR beta chains were found to appear HLA-restricted, with HLA associations seemingly driven largely by CMV exposure. A total of roughly 160 TCR beta chains were listed by the study as associated with cytomegalovirus. Because counts were too low, seventeen rarely observed V segments, including chromosome 9 orphons, were excluded from the earlier analysis of 587 of the donors. The classifier was reported to diagnose cytomegalovirus status with high specificity and sensitivity in both the original and validation cohorts. In a later analysis, around 17,000 TCR beta sequences were associated with specific HLA alleles at a false discovery rate of 0.05. A further reported finding was that TCR beta sequences accurately predicted the HLA-A and HLA-B alleles for most subjects in the first cohort. In vitro tests confirmed that a few of the cytomegalovirus-associated TCR beta chains recognize cytomegalovirus antigens. A group of highly shared sequence variants was considered likely to be a technical artifact of the sequencing pipeline. Assigning TCR associations to individual alleles was difficult when HLA alleles, especially DR and DQ, strongly co-occurred. Compared with the roughly 720-donor mean, donors in an Asian-associated ancestry cluster had fewer N-insertions in productive TCRs, according to a later genetic analysis. A later analysis found that HLA-associated TCR beta chains were more clonally expanded and had lower generation probabilities than equally common non-associated chains. Roughly uniform sequencing depth across donors was assumed in presence/absence analyses, although this assumption may not hold. Broadly in line with IMGT annotations, most TCR beta V segments showed up in productive rearrangements about 87% or about 30% of the time in an earlier analysis of about 500 of the donors. It was suggested by the authors that the approach could potentially be generalized to other disease states and immunological phenotypes. A later analysis reported that several top co-occurrence clusters appeared linked to parvovirus B19, influenza, CMV and Epstein-Barr virus. In a later analysis, TCR association rates were found to vary across HLA loci, with the most associated TCRs seen for DRB1 alleles and the fewest for HLA-C alleles. Linkage disequilibrium might explain the correlated functional status among segregating V segments, but an unknown experimental factor could not be ruled out. Immune exposure information for the cohort was limited to CMV serostatus. Some IMGT-functional V segments, including TRBV6-2 and TRBV6-3, could not be told apart with the 87-base-pair reads, so those segments were excluded. In this cohort, only TCR beta chains were sequenced, and detectable features were limited by the absence of alpha or paired-chain data.

Trimming removed 4 bases from V and 4 bases from J; the gene matches leave 8 bases unexplained. The germline V gene (reference sequence) gives CDR1 as SEHNR and CDR2 as FQNEAQ. Taken from cysteine to phenylalanine, the CDR3 has 16 residues. CDR3 DNA only is kept here, 48 bases in frame from base 1. The cohort was made up of approximately 700 healthy bone marrow donors. At the time of sampling, all cohort members were nominally healthy, though unrecorded immune exposures were likely present. The donor was CMV seropositive and belonged to the group of around 300 seropositive cohort members. Every donor gave a peripheral blood sample, and the peripheral blood mononuclear cells from that sample were used for TCR beta sequencing. Genomic DNA was extracted from the blood cell samples with the Qiagen DNeasy Blood Extraction Kit. As concerns this clone: The antigen this receptor binds is unknown. No quality values exist for individual bases; no much larger clone is one base distant.

Library creation used the immunoSEQ multiplex PCR assay. For the multiplex PCR, a mixture combining 60 forward primers for TCR Vbeta segments and 13 reverse primers for TCR Jbeta segments was used. The CDR3 region of rearranged TCR beta genes was amplified from genomic DNA with a multiplex PCR assay. The Illumina HiSeq System was used to sequence the amplified TCR beta libraries as 87-base-pair reads. The study's own analysis went as follows. A later analysis counted tens of millions of unique TCR beta chains across the 640 or so repertoires, and roughly 9.9 million of these chains were shared by at least two donors. A nearest-neighbor algorithm error-corrected the raw reads and collapsed the reads into unique sequences, merging closely related sequences to remove PCR and sequencing errors. To assign V, D and J gene segments, CDR3 sequences were aligned to IMGT reference sequences. Each retained sequence needed at least a six-nucleotide match to both a V gene segment and a J gene segment. Rearrangements were called productive when the CDR3 lacked stop codons and stayed in frame with V and J; all others were non-productive. Following IMGT convention, CDR3 was defined as the stretch from the second conserved V-encoded cysteine to the conserved J-encoded phenylalanine. In an earlier analysis of roughly 580 of the donors, sequences lacking an unambiguous match to a single V gene segment were excluded. An earlier analysis of 587 of the donors called V segments functional above 56.7% productive rearrangements and segregating when the between-donor standard deviation exceeded 5%. A statistical classification framework was built to diagnose cytomegalovirus status from the catalog of TCR beta chain sequences. In a later analysis, V and J genes were assigned by comparing TCR nucleotide sequences against IMGT/GENE-DB human TR gene sequences. In a later analysis, CDR3 sequences and most-parsimonious VDJ recombination scenarios were assigned using the TCRdist pipeline. In a later analysis, each TCR beta chain was defined by its CDR3 amino acid sequence together with its V-gene family, and reads without a unique V-gene family were excluded. A later analysis removed roughly 590 highly shared, low-generation-probability nucleotide sequences to deal with suspected cross-contamination and a sequencing artifact. In a later analysis, a clonal expansion index for each public chain was calculated from normalized within-repertoire ranks of inferred template counts. Generation probabilities in a later analysis came from a VDJ recombination model fitted to out-of-frame rearrangements, and those results were checked against IGoR. In a later analysis, hypergeometric tests were used to score TCR-TCR, TCR-HLA and TCR-CMV co-occurrence, with a repertoire-size bias correction applied to TCR pairs. In a later analysis, false discovery rates were estimated by permuting HLA or CMV assignments 20 times. In a later analysis, co-occurring TCRs were grouped using DBSCAN, and TCRdist sequence similarity was added for clustering within HLA-allele-positive subsets. Co-occurrence clustering excluded repertoires with fewer than 30,000 or more than 120,000 public chains, plus five with anomalous nucleotide sharing. TCRdb stores this immuneACCESS table with in-frame sequences only. Part of the clones is absent; in the studies checked, under half of the shortfall reflects unresolved V genes, and no reason is known for the rest. The V and J calls and clone size were taken over from that table, and D and trimming were inferred from the DNA. This sample is represented by about 150,000 clones; 70% to 80% of them were singletons. The ten largest clones represent approximately 7.7% of the sample.

The sample comprised PBMCs. This chain joins TRBV7-9 to TRBJ2-2; 8 bases in the junction line up with TRBD2. The clonotype originates from a young man in good health and CMV-seropositive. The DNA reads TGTGCCAGCAGCTCCCGCGGGGGGAGTGCCACCGGGGAGCTGTTTTTT. Its product reads: CASSSRGGSATGELFF.